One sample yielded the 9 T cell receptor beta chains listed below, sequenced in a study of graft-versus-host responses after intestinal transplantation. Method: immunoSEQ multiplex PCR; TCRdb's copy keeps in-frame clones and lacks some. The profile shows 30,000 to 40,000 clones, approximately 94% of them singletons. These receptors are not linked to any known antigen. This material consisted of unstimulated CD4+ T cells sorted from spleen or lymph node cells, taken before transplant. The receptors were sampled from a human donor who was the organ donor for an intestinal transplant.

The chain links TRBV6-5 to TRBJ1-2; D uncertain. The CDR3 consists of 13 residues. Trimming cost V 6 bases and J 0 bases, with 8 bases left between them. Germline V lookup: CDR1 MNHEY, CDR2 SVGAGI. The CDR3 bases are TGTGCCAGCAGGTCCACTTCTAACTATGGCTACACCTTC. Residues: CASRSTSNYGYTF.

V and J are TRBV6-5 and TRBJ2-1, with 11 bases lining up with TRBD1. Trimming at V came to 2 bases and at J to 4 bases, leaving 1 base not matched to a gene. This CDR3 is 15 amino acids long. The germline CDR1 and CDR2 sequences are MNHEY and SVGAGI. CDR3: CASSYGTGGYNEQFF. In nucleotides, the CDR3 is TGTGCCAGCAGTTACGGGACAGGGGGATACAATGAGCAGTTCTTC.

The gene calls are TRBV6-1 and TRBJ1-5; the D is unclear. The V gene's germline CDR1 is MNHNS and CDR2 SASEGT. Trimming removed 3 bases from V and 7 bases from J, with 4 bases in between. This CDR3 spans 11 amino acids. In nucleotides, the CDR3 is TGTGCCAGCAGTGATTTACAGCCCCAGCATTTT. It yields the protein CASSDLQPQHF.

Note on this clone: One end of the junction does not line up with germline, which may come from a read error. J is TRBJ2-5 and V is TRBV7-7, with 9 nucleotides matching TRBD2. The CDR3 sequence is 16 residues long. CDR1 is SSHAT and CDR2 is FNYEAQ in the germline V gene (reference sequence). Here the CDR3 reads CASSLNSGGRLETQYF. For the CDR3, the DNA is TGTGCTAGCAGCTTAAATAGCGGGGGCCGGCTAGAGACCCAGTACTTC.

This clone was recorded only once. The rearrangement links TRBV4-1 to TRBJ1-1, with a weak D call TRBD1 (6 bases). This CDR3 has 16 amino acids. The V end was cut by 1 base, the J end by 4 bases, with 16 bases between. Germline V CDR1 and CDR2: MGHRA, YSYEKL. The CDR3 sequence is CASSQGRRGTVTEAFF. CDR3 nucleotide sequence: TGCGCCAGCAGCCAAGGGCGTAGGGGGACTGTCACTGAAGCTTTCTTT.

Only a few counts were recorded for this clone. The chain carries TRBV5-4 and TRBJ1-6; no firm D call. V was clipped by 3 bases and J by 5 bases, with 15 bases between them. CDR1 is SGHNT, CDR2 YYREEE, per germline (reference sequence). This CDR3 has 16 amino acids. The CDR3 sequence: CASSYLTLENNSPLHF. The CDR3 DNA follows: TGTGCCAGCAGCTACCTGACATTAGAGAATAATTCACCCCTCCACTTT. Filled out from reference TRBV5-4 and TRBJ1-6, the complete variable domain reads ETGVTQSPTHLIKTRGQQVTLRCSSQSGHNTVSWYQQALGQGPQFIFQYYREEENGRGNFPPRFSGLQFPNYSSELNVNALELDDSALYLCASSYLTLENNSPLHFGNGTRLTVT.

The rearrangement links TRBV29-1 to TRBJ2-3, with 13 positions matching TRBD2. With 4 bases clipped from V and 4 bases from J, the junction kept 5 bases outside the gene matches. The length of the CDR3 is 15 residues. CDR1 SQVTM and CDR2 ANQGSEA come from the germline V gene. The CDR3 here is CSVAFTSGGADTQYF. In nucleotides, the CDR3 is TGCAGCGTTGCCTTCACTAGCGGGGGGGCAGATACGCAGTATTTT.

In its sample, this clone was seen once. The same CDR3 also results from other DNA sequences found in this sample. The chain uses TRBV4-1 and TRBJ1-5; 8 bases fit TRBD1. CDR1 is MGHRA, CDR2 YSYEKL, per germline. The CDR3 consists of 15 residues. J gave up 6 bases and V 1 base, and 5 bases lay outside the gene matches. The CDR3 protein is CASSQAQGAGQPQHF. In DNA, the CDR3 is TGCGCCAGCAGCCAAGCGCAGGGGGCTGGTCAGCCCCAGCATTTT.

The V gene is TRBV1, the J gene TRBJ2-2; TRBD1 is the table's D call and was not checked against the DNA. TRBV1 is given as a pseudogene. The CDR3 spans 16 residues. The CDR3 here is CTRARDREWDTGELFF. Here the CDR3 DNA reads TGCACCAGGGCCCGGGACAGGGAATGGGACACCGGGGAGCTGTTTTTT.